The 21 T cell receptor beta chains in this list originate from one sample, sequenced in a study of cytomegalovirus exposure and HLA in healthy donors. The PCR employed 60 Vbeta primers together with 13 Jbeta primers. TCRdb's copy holds only in-frame clones and misses some; the assay was immunoSEQ multiplex PCR. Recorded for this sample: some 50,000 clones. Input material: PBMCs. These receptor sequences come from a middle-aged woman in good health and CMV-seronegative.

As DNA, the CDR3 is TGTGCCAGCATAGAGCGGGACACCGGGGAGCTGTTTTTT. Translating it yields CASIERDTGELFF. The rearrangement joins TRBV28 to TRBJ2-2; possibly TRBD2 for D (6 bases). The V end was cut by 7 bases, the J end by 3 bases, with 9 bases between. The CDR3 is 13 residues long. Germline V gene data show CDR1 as MDHEN and CDR2 as SYDVKM.

The V gene is TRBV4-2, the J gene TRBJ1-1, with 8 positions matching TRBD1. V shed 4 bases and J 5 bases; nucleotides not matched to a gene: 9. CDR1 LGHNA and CDR2 YNFKEQ come from the germline V gene. This CDR3 region has 15 residues. The DNA for the CDR3 is TGTGCCAGCAGCCCAACTCGGACAGGGAAGACTGAAGCTTTCTTT. Translation gives CASSPTRTGKTEAFF.

The V and J genes are TRBV28 and TRBJ2-7; 8 bases are a match to TRBD2. With 7 bases clipped from V and 2 bases from J, the junction kept 10 bases outside the gene matches. The CDR3 covers 15 residues. CDR1 is MDHEN, CDR2 SYDVKM, per germline. The CDR3 loop is CASIRGGLKPYEQYF. CDR3 in DNA: TGTGCCAGCATCCGGGGGGGGTTAAAACCCTACGAGCAGTACTTC.

The chain employs TRBV7-3 and TRBJ2-2, with TRBD2 matching 10 bases. Germline V CDR1 and CDR2: SGHTA, FQGTGA. This CDR3 has 15 amino acids. V lost 5 bases, J lost 7 bases, and 7 bases stayed unmatched. DNA for the CDR3: TGTGCCAGCAGCCAGGGGACTAGCGCGGGCGGGGAGCTGTTTTTT. This gives the protein CASSQGTSAGGELFF.

The chain links TRBV12-1 to TRBJ2-1; the table names TRBD2, a call not compared with the DNA. TRBV12-1 counts as a pseudogene. This CDR3 region has 14 residues. CDR3 sequence: CASSLAGEYNEQFF. The CDR3 DNA is TGTGCCAGCAGCTTAGCGGGAGAGTACAATGAGCAGTTCTTC.

J is TRBJ2-2 and V is TRBV4-1, with 11 positions matching TRBD2. Germline V gene data show CDR1 as MGHRA and CDR2 as YSYEKL. Trimming removed 0 bases from V and 3 bases from J; junction bases left unmatched: 6. The CDR3 is 18 amino acids. CDR3 DNA: TGCGCCAGCAGCCAAGATAGCGGGAGGGCTTTTTACACCGGGGAGCTGTTTTTT. Residues: CASSQDSGRAFYTGELFF.

This chain joins TRBV30 and TRBJ1-2; D is unclear. Germline CDR1 and CDR2: GTSNPN and SVGIG (reference sequence). V was pared by 0 bases and J by 4 bases, with 9 bases between. The length of the CDR3 is 13 residues. In DNA, the CDR3 is TGTGCCTGGAGTGTACCCAGGTCCTATGGCTACACCTTC. The encoded protein is CAWSVPRSYGYTF.

The genes are TRBV6-5 and TRBJ1-1; D is unclear. Germline V gene sequence: CDR1 MNHEY, CDR2 SVGAGI. The V and J ends lost 0 bases and 1 base respectively, with 3 bases between them. CDR3 length equals 13 residues. This chain's CDR3 is CASSYSSNTEAFF. In DNA form, the CDR3 reads TGTGCCAGCAGTTACTCCTCGAACACTGAAGCTTTCTTT.

The chain joins TRBV7-6 to TRBJ2-7, with 10 bases aligning to TRBD2. CDR1 SGHVS and CDR2 FNYEAQ come from the germline V gene. J gave up 4 bases and V 5 bases, and 11 bases lay outside the gene matches. The CDR3 consists of 16 residues. CDR3 in amino acids: CASSTLGSGRDYEQYF. CDR3 coding DNA: TGTGCCAGCAGCACCCTTGGAAGCGGGAGGGATTACGAGCAGTACTTC.

This sequence joins TRBV5-8 and TRBJ1-5; 10 nucleotides match TRBD1. CDR3 length equals 15 residues. J gave up 5 bases and V 5 bases, and 7 bases lay outside the gene matches. Germline V lookup: CDR1 SGHTS, CDR2 YDEGEE. This chain's CDR3 is CASSPTGTGDQPQHF. CDR3 DNA sequence: TGTGCCAGCAGTCCGACCGGGACAGGGGATCAGCCCCAGCATTTT.

Notes on this clone: A read error may account for a junction end that differs from germline. The chain joins TRBV18 to TRBJ1-1; TRBD1 matches at 8 bases. Germline CDR1 and CDR2: KGHSH and LQKENI. The CDR3 runs 15 residues. CDR3 in amino acids: CASSPQTGVNTEDFF. CDR3 nucleotides: TGTGCCAGCTCACCTCAGACAGGGGTGAACACTGAAGATTTCTTT. Full variable domain (outside the CDR3, taken from reference TRBV18 and TRBJ1-1): NAGVMQNPRHLVRRRGQEARLRCSPMKGHSHVYWYRQLPEEGLKFMVYLQKENIIDESGMPKERFSAEFPKEGPSILRIQQVVRGDSAAYFCASSPQTGVNTEDFFGQGTRLTVV.

The rearrangement links TRBV28 to TRBJ2-5; 7 nucleotides match TRBD1. Germline lookup yields CDR1 MDHEN and CDR2 SYDVKM. The CDR3 has 14 amino acids. Losses at the gene ends were 6 bases for V and 2 bases for J; bases not matched to a gene: 6. The CDR3 nucleotides read TGTGCCAGCAGCGTGGACAGGTATCAAGAGACCCAGTACTTC. It yields the protein CASSVDRYQETQYF.

As to this clone: The junction shows a germline mismatch at one end, possibly a read error. The chain has TRBV6-1 and TRBJ1-1, with TRBD1 matching 7 bases. This CDR3 has 13 amino acids. Germline CDR1 MNHNS, CDR2 SASEGT. CDR3 sequence reads: CASSDRGYTEDFF. Written as DNA, the CDR3 is TGTGCCAGCAGTGACAGGGGGTACACTGAAGATTTCTTT.

This chain links TRBV18 with TRBJ2-7; the D gene is possibly TRBD2 (6 bases). Germline V gene sequence: CDR1 KGHSH, CDR2 LQKENI. The ends were cut back, 6 bases at V and 5 bases at J, with 17 bases in the middle. The CDR3 sequence is 14 residues long. The CDR3 sequence: CASSPGLSRDEQYF. CDR3 nucleotides: TGTGCCAGCTCCCCGGGACTTTCGCGGGACGAGCAGTACTTC.

The CDR3 here is CASSDARGNEQFF. The CDR3 bases are TGTGCCAGCAGTGATGCCCGAGGCAATGAGCAGTTCTTC. This sequence joins TRBV6-1 and TRBJ2-1, with D uncertain. Trimming pared 3 bases from V and 6 bases from J, leaving 9 bases between. Germline CDR1 reads MNHNS; CDR2 reads SASEGT. The CDR3 runs 13 residues.

The V call is TRBV28, the J call TRBJ2-1; 11 positions match TRBD1. This CDR3 region has 16 residues. J was trimmed by 3 bases and V by 5 bases; bases with no gene match: 6. Germline CDR1 and CDR2: MDHEN and SYDVKM. CDR3 in DNA: TGTGCCAGCAGTACATGGACAGGGGGCATCTACAATGAGCAGTTCTTC. It specifies CASSTWTGGIYNEQFF.

The rearrangement joins TRBV28 to TRBJ2-2, with TRBD1 matching over 7 bases. Germline assignment: CDR1 MDHEN and CDR2 SYDVKM. J was trimmed by 5 bases and V by 7 bases; bases with no gene match: 16. The CDR3 has 17 residues. The chain's CDR3 is CASTFMGVQGPTGELFF. The CDR3 bases are TGTGCCAGCACCTTTATGGGTGTACAGGGGCCGACCGGGGAGCTGTTTTTT.

The chain couples TRBV30 to TRBJ1-4, with TRBD1 matching 7 bases. CDR3 length: 15 amino acids. CDR1 GTSNPN and CDR2 SVGIG come from the germline V gene (reference sequence). V dropped 0 bases and J dropped 8; count of bases not matched to a gene: 9. The CDR3 loop is CAWSVRDSRAEKLFF. In DNA form, the CDR3 reads TGTGCCTGGAGTGTACGGGACAGCCGAGCGGAAAAACTGTTTTTT.

The rearrangement links TRBV28 to TRBJ1-1; D possibly corresponds to TRBD1 (6 bases). Germline V CDR1 and CDR2: MDHEN, SYDVKM. Trimming stripped 3 bases from V and 4 bases from J, with 9 bases between. This CDR3 has 13 residues. This CDR3 is CASSFSDSTEAFF. In DNA form, the CDR3 reads TGTGCCAGCAGTTTTTCGGACAGCACTGAAGCTTTCTTT.

The chain recombines TRBV18 with TRBJ2-1; TRBD2 aligns across 11 bases. V trimming: 2 bases; J trimming: 2 bases; junction bases outside the gene matches: 8. CDR1 is KGHSH, CDR2 LQKENI, per germline. The CDR3 has 18 residues. CDR3 bases: TGTGCCAGCTCACCAAACATGGGACTAGCGGTCACCTACAATGAGCAGTTCTTC. Its protein is CASSPNMGLAVTYNEQFF.

This chain connects TRBV5-4 to TRBJ2-3; no reliable D call. The germline CDR1 and CDR2 sequences are SGHNT and YYREEE (reference sequence). Trimming removed 2 bases at V and 0 bases at J, with 4 bases between. This CDR3 region has 13 residues. The CDR3 protein is CASSLSSTDTQYF. Written as DNA, the CDR3 is TGTGCCAGCAGCTTATCTAGCACAGATACGCAGTATTTT.